This T cell receptor (beta chain) was retrieved from a study of PD-1 blockade in classical Hodgkin lymphoma. Regarding this clone: Antigen unknown. Germline and junction disagree at one end, which may indicate a read error.

Produced via immunoSEQ multiplex PCR; TCRdb's table is partial and in-frame only. This table holds some 8,000 clones, roughly 77% found once. Study-level points and caveats: Compared with healthy donors, newly diagnosed patients reportedly showed lower baseline TCR diversity. What caused the repertoire differences, perhaps disease activity or prior therapy, remains undefined. Researchers reported that CD4+ TCR diversity, though not CD8+, rose significantly by C4D1.

The time point is: cycle 4 day 1 (C4D1), after 6 weeks of nivolumab. No patient escaped relapse after autologous stem cell transplantation, and brentuximab vedotin exposure varied. Researchers pulled CD8+ T cells out of thawed PBMCs using magnetic negative selection. The CDR3 covers 12 residues. The germline CDR1 and CDR2 sequences are SEHNR and FQNEAQ (reference sequence). The chain combines TRBV7-9 with TRBJ2-5; D uncertain. Source: CD8+ T cells from blood, taken before the fourth cycle of nivolumab. The source is a human donor with classical Hodgkin lymphoma. The CDR3 DNA reads TGTGCCAGCGGCTTACCCATGGAGACCCAGTACTTC. Residues: CASGLPMETQYF.